These T cell receptor beta chains were read from a single sample in a study of T cells in Graves' hyperthyroidism and ophthalmopathy. TCRdb analysed the multiplex PCR reads with MiXCR anew, one entry per CDR3 protein. The table includes approximately 590,000 distinct CDR3 sequences, roughly 46% detected once. What was sequenced was peripheral blood or thyroid tissue (not recorded which). The receptors were sampled from a woman between 18 and 29 years old with Graves' hyperthyroidism. The conserved cysteine and the conserved F or W are not part of the CDR3 here. Each record gives: J gene, clone size, D gene, V gene, CDR3 protein. A D gene is named only where the DNA matches it firmly. Clone size is not always given. Where it is, it says once, few, many or a class for expanded clones.

j_gene: TRBJ1-5; abundance: .; d_gene: .; v_gene: TRBV7-8; CDR3aa: ASSLRGYSNQPQH
j_gene: TRBJ2-7; abundance: few; d_gene: .; v_gene: TRBV20-1; CDR3aa: SEEGGSSYEQY
j_gene: TRBJ1-6; abundance: .; d_gene: .; v_gene: TRBV25-1; CDR3aa: ASTKERANSPLH
j_gene: TRBJ1-6; abundance: .; d_gene: TRBD1; v_gene: TRBV29-1; CDR3aa: SLGDRTNSPLH
j_gene: TRBJ1-1; abundance: many; d_gene: .; v_gene: TRBV29-1; CDR3aa: SVEVPGNTEAF
j_gene: TRBJ2-5; abundance: .; d_gene: TRBD2; v_gene: TRBV13; CDR3aa: ASRPVGREELQETQY
j_gene: TRBJ2-7; abundance: .; d_gene: .; v_gene: TRBV20-1; CDR3aa: SASVWTEQAGGYEQY
j_gene: TRBJ2-5; abundance: many; d_gene: .; v_gene: TRBV15; CDR3aa: ATSFGLDGEETQY
j_gene: TRBJ2-7; abundance: .; d_gene: TRBD1; v_gene: TRBV2; CDR3aa: ASSKSGQGAYEQY
j_gene: TRBJ2-7; abundance: once; d_gene: .; v_gene: TRBV7-2; CDR3aa: ASSLTISGGEQY
j_gene: TRBJ1-5; abundance: many; d_gene: .; v_gene: TRBV7-8; CDR3aa: ASSLEGTSNQPQH
j_gene: TRBJ1-3; abundance: .; d_gene: .; v_gene: TRBV2; CDR3aa: ASSNPGTSGNTIY
j_gene: TRBJ2-3; abundance: .; d_gene: .; v_gene: TRBV7-9; CDR3aa: ASSRTADTQY